The 5 T cell receptor beta chains listed next were all sequenced from one sample in a study of T cells in localized non-small cell lung cancer. Produced via immunoSEQ multiplex PCR; TCRdb's table is partial and in-frame only. Seen here are under 150,000 clones, 89% observed once, and the top ten hold around 1.7%. This specimen was peripheral blood, taken before any cancer treatment. The receptors stem from an older female donor with stage I lung adenocarcinoma.

This clone was seen a handful of times. V usage is TRBV11-1 and J usage is TRBJ2-6; D could derive from TRBD1 or TRBD2 (6 bases each). Germline CDR1 reads SGHAT; CDR2 reads FQDESV (reference sequence). V dropped 5 bases and J dropped 0 bases, with 20 bases sitting between them. This CDR3 has 19 amino acids. This CDR3 is CASSPTLIGGGSGANVLTF. CDR3 nucleotide sequence: TGTGCCAGCAGCCCTACCCTTATAGGAGGGGGCTCTGGGGCCAACGTCCTGACTTTC.

The chain carries TRBV10-3 and TRBJ2-7, with TRBD1 as a possible D gene (5 bases). The CDR3 totals 13 residues. Trimming stripped 1 base from V and 5 bases from J, with 9 bases between. Germline values: CDR1 ENHRY, CDR2 SYGVKD. The CDR3 DNA sequence: TGTGCCATCAGTGAGTTAGGGGCGAACGAGCAGTACTTC. The encoded protein is CAISELGANEQYF.

The chain is built from TRBV27 and TRBJ2-3, with 9 bases aligning to TRBD1. The CDR3 is 19 amino acids. Germline CDR1 is MNHEY and CDR2 is SMNVEV (reference sequence). Trimming took 7 bases from V and 3 from J; bases not matched to a gene: 20. This CDR3 reads CASTLHATGGQGLTDTQYF. The CDR3 coding sequence is TGTGCCAGCACCCTCCACGCAACTGGGGGACAGGGATTGACAGATACGCAGTATTTT.

The chain combines TRBV5-6 with TRBJ2-1; a weak D match, TRBD2 (5 bases). This CDR3 is built from 15 residues. V was shortened by 1 base and J by 2 bases, with 10 bases between the two germline ends. CDR1 is SGHDT, CDR2 YYEEEE, per germline. CDR3 in amino acids: CASSLRALAYNEQFF. The DNA of the CDR3 is TGTGCCAGCAGCTTGAGGGCACTAGCCTACAATGAGCAGTTCTTC.

This chain connects TRBV7-6 to TRBJ2-5, with a tentative D call TRBD2 (6 bases). Germline CDR1 and CDR2: SGHVS and FNYEAQ. This CDR3 has 15 amino acids. V was pared by 5 bases and J by 7 bases, with 20 bases between. In DNA form, the CDR3 reads TGTGCCAGCAGCACCTCTACCCTCATGGGGGGGACCCAGTACTTC. Encoded protein: CASSTSTLMGGTQYF. Full variable domain (missing parts from reference TRBV7-6 and TRBJ2-5): GAGVSQSPRYKVTKRGQDVALRCDPISGHVSLYWYRQALGQGPEFLTYFNYEAQQDKSGLPNDRFSAERPEGSISTLTIQRTEQRDSAMYRCASSTSTLMGGTQYFGPGTRLLVL.